Below are 32 T cell receptor beta chains sequenced from a single sample in a study of blood T cell repertoires in COVID-19 (dated by TCRdb to between 2020 and 2021). Library prep was done by the immunoSEQ multiplex PCR assay. Held by TCRdb, this immuneACCESS table contains in-frame sequences only and omits some clones. Under half of the omission traces to an unresolved V gene where checked; the cause of the rest is unknown. The sample has 150,000 or so clones on record, roughly 86% of them singletons. Of the sample, roughly 1.5% is held by the ten largest clones. Material for sequencing was peripheral blood. The receptors were sampled from a woman aged 45-59 years with acute or convalescent COVID-19.

The J gene is TRBJ1-5, the V gene TRBV4-1, with 7 nucleotides matching TRBD1. The V gene end was trimmed by 4 bases and the J gene end by 4 bases; junction bases not matched to a gene: 4. This CDR3 contains 14 residues. The germline V gene encodes CDR1 MGHRA and CDR2 YSYEKL. The CDR3 nucleotides read TGCGCCAGCAGCCGGCAGACAGGGAATCAGCCCCAGCATTTT. Translated: CASSRQTGNQPQHF.

The chain combines TRBV7-7 with TRBJ2-7, with 8 positions matching TRBD1. This CDR3 is built from 14 residues. Per the germline V gene, CDR1 is SSHAT and CDR2 is FNYEAQ (reference sequence). The V segment lost 5 bases and the J segment 6 bases; nucleotides outside the gene matches: 9. CDR3 coding DNA: TGTGCCAGCAGCCCCAGGGGGCAGCTAAGCGAGCAGTACTTC. Translated: CASSPRGQLSEQYF. Looking up the rest from reference TRBV7-7 and TRBJ2-7 gives the full variable domain: GAGVSQSPRYKVTKRGQDVTLRCDPISSHATLYWYQQALGQGPEFLTYFNYEAQPDKSGLPSDRFSAERPEGSISTLTIQRTEQRDSAMYRCASSPRGQLSEQYFGPGTRLTVT.

The V and J genes are TRBV10-2 and TRBJ1-4; 7 nucleotides match TRBD1. V dropped 6 bases and J dropped 3; count of bases not matched to a gene: 4. The V gene's germline CDR1 is WSHSY and CDR2 SAAADI. CDR3 size: 14 residues. CDR3 bases: TGCGCCAGCAGGCCCGGGACAGCTAATGAAAAACTGTTTTTT. Translation: CASRPGTANEKLFF.

This clone was picked up a small number of times. The chain combines TRBV2 with TRBJ1-1; 9 positions match TRBD1. CDR1 and CDR2 (germline): SNHLY, FYNNEI. The CDR3 has 15 amino acids. Trimming took 9 bases from V and 2 from J; bases not matched to a gene: 10. DNA of the CDR3: TGTGCCAGTACCGGGACAGGGAACACTAACACTGAAGCTTTCTTT. It encodes CASTGTGNTNTEAFF.

The chain employs TRBV4-1 and TRBJ2-7, with TRBD1 as a possible D gene (5 bases). The V end lost 5 bases, the J end lost 3 bases, and 11 bases lay between the germline ends. Germline CDR1 reads MGHRA; CDR2 reads YSYEKL. This CDR3 has 13 amino acids. CDR3 nucleotide sequence: TGCGCCAGCAGCGAGGTAGGGGTCTACGAGCAGTACTTC. Translating it yields CASSEVGVYEQYF.

The rearrangement links TRBV19 to TRBJ1-2; D unresolved. This CDR3 is 12 amino acids long. The germline CDR1 and CDR2 sequences are LNHDA and SQIVND (reference sequence). V lost 10 bases and J 7 bases, leaving 16 bases between the germline ends. CDR3 sequence: CATAGMGSGYTF. The CDR3, as DNA: TGTGCCACCGCAGGAATGGGCTCTGGCTACACCTTC.

Comment on this clone: Sequence at one end of the junction differs from germline and may be a read error. The chain joins TRBV2 to TRBJ2-7; a possible D gene is TRBD2 (5 bases). Germline CDR1 and CDR2: SNHLY and FYNNEI. CDR3 length: 12 residues. The CDR3 protein is CASSVSGLLYQF. For the CDR3, the DNA is TGTGCCAGCAGTGTCTCGGGATTGCTATACCAATTC.

The chain employs TRBV10-3 and TRBJ2-7; D ambiguous. This CDR3 region has 15 residues. Trimming cost V 4 bases and J 0 bases, with 13 bases left between them. Germline CDR1 and CDR2: ENHRY and SYGVKD. The CDR3 loop reads CAISGEVSSSYEQYF. CDR3 DNA: TGTGCCATCAGTGGTGAGGTATCCAGCTCCTACGAGCAGTACTTC.

A single count supports this clone. The chain joins TRBV9 to TRBJ1-5; perhaps TRBD1 as D (5 bases). V lost 4 bases and J 0 bases, leaving 11 bases between the germline ends. Per the germline V gene, CDR1 is SGDLS and CDR2 is YYNGEE. The CDR3 consists of 15 residues. The CDR3 DNA reads TGTGCCAGCAGCATCGACAGTTATAGCAATCAGCCCCAGCATTTT. Translation gives CASSIDSYSNQPQHF.

The CDR3: CASSRRTGTTNEKLFF. In DNA form, the CDR3 reads TGTGCCAGCAGTCGAAGGACAGGGACAACTAATGAAAAACTGTTTTTT. The rearrangement uses TRBV6-6 and TRBJ1-4, with 8 bases fitting TRBD1. The CDR3 spans 16 residues. The germline V gene encodes CDR1 MNHNY and CDR2 SVGAGI (reference sequence). Trimming cost V 5 bases and J 0 bases; bases outside gene matches: 5.

The V and J genes are TRBV24-1 and TRBJ1-1; the match to TRBD1 covers 9 bases. Germline V gene data show CDR1 as KGHDR and CDR2 as SFDVKD. With 5 bases clipped from V and 3 bases from J, the junction kept 6 bases outside the gene matches. The CDR3 is made up of 15 amino acids. Here the CDR3 DNA reads TGTGCCACCAGTGCTGGACAGGGGAAGGACACTGAAGCTTTCTTT. Translated, it gives CATSAGQGKDTEAFF.

This chain uses TRBV6-6 with TRBJ2-3; the D is unclear. Germline V lookup: CDR1 MNHNY, CDR2 SVGAGI (reference sequence). V shed 0 bases and J shed 2 bases, with 9 bases lying between them. The CDR3 sequence is 15 residues long. For the CDR3, the DNA is TGTGCCAGCAGTTACTCCCCCCCTTCCACAGATACGCAGTATTTT. It yields the protein CASSYSPPSTDTQYF.

This chain uses TRBV10-2 with TRBJ2-7, with D uncertain. Trimming cost V 6 bases and J 0 bases, with 12 bases left between them. This CDR3 is built from 14 residues. The germline V gene has CDR1 WSHSY and CDR2 SAAADI. The CDR3 here is CASSPNPGSYEQYF. The CDR3 DNA is TGCGCCAGCAGCCCCAATCCGGGCTCCTACGAGCAGTACTTC.

This chain joins TRBV18 and TRBJ2-1; 9 bases are a match to TRBD2. Germline V gene sequence: CDR1 KGHSH, CDR2 LQKENI. The CDR3 extends over 17 amino acids. The J segment lost 7 bases and the V segment lost 1 base, leaving 11 bases of the junction unmatched. The CDR3: CASSPRWVAGGINEQFF. Here the CDR3 DNA reads TGTGCCAGCTCACCACGTTGGGTTGCGGGAGGGATAAATGAGCAGTTCTTC.

In its sample, this clone was seen a few times. The CDR3 DNA reads TGTGCCAGCAGCCATGAGCCGGGACAGGGCTGGGAGCAGTTCTTC. Its protein product is CASSHEPGQGWEQFF. The chain uses TRBV27 and TRBJ2-1; 9 bases agree with TRBD1. V shed 6 bases, J shed 10 bases, and the junction held 13 bases outside the gene matches. CDR3 length: 15 amino acids. Germline assignment: CDR1 MNHEY and CDR2 SMNVEV (reference sequence).

V usage is TRBV29-1 and J usage is TRBJ2-7; 7 nucleotides match TRBD1. Looked up from germline, CDR1 is SQVTM and CDR2 is ANQGSEA. V shed 6 bases and J 3 bases; nucleotides not matched to a gene: 5. The CDR3 is 12 residues long. The CDR3 here is CSVATGDYEQYF. The CDR3 DNA is TGCAGCGTCGCTACAGGGGACTACGAGCAGTACTTC.

The genes are TRBV21-1 and TRBJ2-5; TRBD1, as called in the table, went unchecked against the DNA. TRBV21-1 is designated a pseudogene. CDR3 length: 19 amino acids. The CDR3 DNA reads TGTGCCAGCAGCAAGGGGTCCGGGACAGGGAAGATGGCCCAAGAGACCCAGTACTTC. Translating gives CASSKGSGTGKMAQETQYF.

The CDR3 protein is CASSIRGSSGSSDTQYF. Here the CDR3 DNA reads TGTGCCAGTAGTATACGGGGTAGTAGCGGGAGCTCAGATACGCAGTATTTT. This sequence joins TRBV19 and TRBJ2-3; 9 positions match TRBD2. V lost 2 bases to trimming and J lost 4 bases; unmatched junction nucleotides: 10. The CDR3 runs 17 residues. Germline V CDR1 and CDR2: LNHDA, SQIVND (reference sequence).

The chain carries TRBV5-4 and TRBJ1-1, with 12 nucleotides matching TRBD1. Per the germline V gene, CDR1 is SGHNT and CDR2 is YYREEE (reference sequence). J lost 2 bases, V lost 4 bases, and 9 bases had no gene match. The CDR3 sequence is 17 residues long. DNA of the CDR3: TGTGCCAGCAGCCCTTTGGGACAGGGGGCCCGAAACACTGAAGCTTTCTTT. It specifies CASSPLGQGARNTEAFF.

The gene calls are TRBV27 and TRBJ2-1; 16 bases line up with TRBD2. Germline CDR1 MNHEY, CDR2 SMNVEV (reference sequence). The CDR3 runs to 17 residues. The ends lost 4 bases at V and 10 bases at J; junction bases unmatched: 10. The CDR3 region has the DNA TGTGCCAGCAGTTCTCCCGGGACTAGCGGGGGGGCTCGGGAGCAGTTCTTC. Its translation: CASSSPGTSGGAREQFF.

The chain couples TRBV2 to TRBJ2-7; unclear D gene. This CDR3 contains 12 residues. Germline loops: CDR1 SNHLY, CDR2 FYNNEI. Deletions cut 7 bases from V and 2 bases from J, with 9 bases between. Written as DNA, the CDR3 is TGTGCCAGCATAAGTGGGCCCTACGAGCAGTACTTC. It translates to CASISGPYEQYF.

The chain has TRBV19 and TRBJ2-3, with 8 bases identical to TRBD2. CDR1 and CDR2 (germline): LNHDA, SQIVND (reference sequence). The CDR3 contains 17 residues. The V segment lost 6 bases and the J segment 0 bases; nucleotides outside the gene matches: 11. The DNA for the CDR3 is TGTGCCAGTAGCCCGGGGGGGAGGGAGACTAGCACAGATACGCAGTATTTT. It is translated as CASSPGGRETSTDTQYF.

This chain uses TRBV5-1 with TRBJ2-3; possible D gene TRBD1, 5 bases. The CDR3 consists of 14 residues. Per germline, CDR1 SGHRS and CDR2 YFSETQ. Trimming removed 0 bases from V and 3 bases from J, with 8 bases in between. The CDR3 region is CASSLGGQTDTQYF. The CDR3 DNA is TGCGCCAGCAGCTTGGGGGGCCAGACAGATACGCAGTATTTT.

The V gene is TRBV4-3, the J gene TRBJ2-7, with D maybe TRBD1 (5 bases). This CDR3 is built from 12 residues. Per the germline V gene, CDR1 is LGHNA and CDR2 is YSLEER. The V end was cut by 0 bases, the J end by 9 bases, with 9 bases between. CDR3 bases: TGCGCCAGCAGCCAAGAATCAGGGCTGCAGTACTTC. The encoded protein is CASSQESGLQYF.

The V call is TRBV7-2, the J call TRBJ1-2, with TRBD1 identical over 8 bases. Germline V gene sequence: CDR1 SGHTA, CDR2 FQGNSA. This CDR3 comprises 15 residues. V shed 8 bases, J shed 3 bases, and the junction held 11 bases outside the gene matches. CDR3 amino acids: CASGEPQGEYYGYTF. CDR3 DNA sequence: TGTGCCAGCGGGGAACCACAGGGGGAGTACTATGGCTACACCTTC.

V and J are TRBV5-6 and TRBJ1-3; tentative D call: TRBD1 (6 bases). Trimming took off 4 bases at V and 7 bases at J, with 6 bases between the two ends. The CDR3 spans 11 residues. Germline loops: CDR1 SGHDT, CDR2 YYEEEE. The CDR3 DNA follows: TGTGCCAGCAGCCAGGGGAACACCATATATTTT. Translating it yields CASSQGNTIYF.

This chain connects TRBV6-5 to TRBJ1-6; TRBD1 aligns across 8 bases. Germline V lookup: CDR1 MNHEY, CDR2 SVGAGI. Trimming at V came to 0 bases and at J to 10 bases, leaving 2 bases not matched to a gene. There are 14 residues in the CDR3. CDR3 region: CASSYSDRGSPLHF. In nucleotides, the CDR3 is TGTGCCAGCAGTTACTCTGACAGGGGATCACCCCTCCACTTT.

J is TRBJ2-5 and V is TRBV7-2, with 12 bases identical to TRBD2. The junction had 4 bases not matched to a gene; V was cut back by 0 bases and J by 2 bases. The germline gives CDR1 SGHTA, CDR2 FQGNSA. The CDR3 runs 17 residues. This CDR3 reads CASSLALAGGLQETQYF. The CDR3 DNA is TGTGCCAGCAGCTTAGCACTAGCGGGGGGCCTTCAAGAGACCCAGTACTTC.

The chain employs TRBV2 and TRBJ1-1, with D possibly being TRBD1 (5 bases). The ends were cut back, 2 bases at V and 2 bases at J, with 12 bases in the middle. This CDR3 has 15 residues. Germline V gene sequence: CDR1 SNHLY, CDR2 FYNNEI. For the CDR3, the DNA is TGTGCCAGCAGTGAACAGGGATCTTTTAACACTGAAGCTTTCTTT. Translated, it gives CASSEQGSFNTEAFF.

The V and J genes are TRBV10-2 and TRBJ1-1; D unclear. Germline CDR1 is WSHSY and CDR2 is SAAADI. V was pared by 9 bases and J by 1 base, with 12 bases between. The CDR3 is 13 residues long. The CDR3 region is CASQRVQNTEAFF. The CDR3 nucleotides are TGCGCCAGTCAGCGGGTTCAGAACACTGAAGCTTTCTTT.

The CDR3 protein is CATSDSTGAGEKLFF. The CDR3 DNA is TGTGCCACCAGTGATTCCACAGGGGCGGGGGAAAAACTGTTTTTT. V is TRBV24-1 and J is TRBJ1-4; 7 bases align to TRBD1. In germline, CDR1 is KGHDR, CDR2 SFDVKD. The CDR3 length is 15 residues. With V trimmed by 2 bases and J by 8 bases, 7 bases remained unmatched.

The rearrangement uses TRBV25-1 and TRBJ1-6, with D possibly being TRBD1 (6 bases). Trimming pared 1 base from V and 10 bases from J, leaving 14 bases between. CDR1 MGHDK and CDR2 SYGVNS come from the germline V gene. The CDR3 is 15 residues long. CDR3 residues: CASSESAGVLSPLHF. As DNA, the CDR3 is TGTGCCAGCAGTGAATCGGCAGGGGTGTTGTCACCCCTCCACTTT.